This TCR beta chain was observed in a study of type 1 and type 2 diabetes patients. Looking at the study overall: The cohort mixed type 1 diabetes, type 2 diabetes and nondiabetic donors. T cells were magnetically sorted from PBMCs as CD4+ or CD8+ subsets.

Peripheral blood, around 10 milliliters per participant, was collected. V shed 3 bases, J shed 2 bases, and the junction held 3 bases outside the gene matches. The CDR3 loop spans 15 amino acids. Germline V gene sequence: CDR1 SGHTA, CDR2 FQGNSA. Amplification started from genomic DNA. Amplification of the beta chain CDR3 used 30 forward and 13 reverse multiplex primers. TCRdb called the multiplex PCR reads again in MiXCR, with one record for every CDR3 protein. The table records 250,000 to 300,000 distinct CDR3 sequences, around 47% of them present only once. The receptor comes from a man between 18 and 29 years old with type 2 diabetes. The sample taken for sequencing was peripheral blood mononuclear cells (PBMCs). The chain uses TRBV7-2 and TRBJ2-3; TRBD2 matches 9 bases. The CDR3 sequence is CASSFSGGITDTQYF. CDR3 in DNA: TGTGCCAGCAGCTTTAGCGGGGGCATCACAGATACGCAGTATTTT.